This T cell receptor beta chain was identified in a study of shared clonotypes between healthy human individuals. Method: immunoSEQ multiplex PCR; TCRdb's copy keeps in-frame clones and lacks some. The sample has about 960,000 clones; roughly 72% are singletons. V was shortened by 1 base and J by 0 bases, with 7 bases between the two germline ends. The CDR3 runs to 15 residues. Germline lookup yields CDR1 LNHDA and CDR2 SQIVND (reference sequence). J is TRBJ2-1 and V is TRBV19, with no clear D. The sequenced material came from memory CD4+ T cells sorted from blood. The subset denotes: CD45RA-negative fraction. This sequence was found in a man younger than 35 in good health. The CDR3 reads CASSIATGSYNEQFF. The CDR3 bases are TGTGCCAGTAGTATAGCTACTGGCTCCTACAATGAGCAGTTCTTC.